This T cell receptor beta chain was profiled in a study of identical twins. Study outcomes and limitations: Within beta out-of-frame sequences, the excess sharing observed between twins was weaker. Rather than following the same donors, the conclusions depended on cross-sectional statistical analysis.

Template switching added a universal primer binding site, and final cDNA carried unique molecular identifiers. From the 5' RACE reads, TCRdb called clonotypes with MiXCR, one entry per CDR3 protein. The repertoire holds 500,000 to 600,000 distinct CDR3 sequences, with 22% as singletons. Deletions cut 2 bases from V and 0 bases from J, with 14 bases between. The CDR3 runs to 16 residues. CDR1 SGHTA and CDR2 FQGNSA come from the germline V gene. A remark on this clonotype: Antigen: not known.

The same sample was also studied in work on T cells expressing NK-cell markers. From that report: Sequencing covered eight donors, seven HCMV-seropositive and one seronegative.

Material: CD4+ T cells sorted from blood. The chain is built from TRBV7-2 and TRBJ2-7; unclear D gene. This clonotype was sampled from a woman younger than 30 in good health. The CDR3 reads CASSLRLQLPSYEQYF. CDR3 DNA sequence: TGTGCCAGCAGCTTACGGTTGCAACTCCCCTCCTACGAGCAGTACTTC. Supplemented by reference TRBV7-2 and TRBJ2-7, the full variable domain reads GAGVSQSPSNKVTEKGKDVELRCDPISGHTALYWYRQSLGQGLEFLIYFQGNSAPDKSGLPSDRFSAERTGGSVSTLTIQRTQQEDSAVYLCASSLRLQLPSYEQYFGPGTRLTVT.